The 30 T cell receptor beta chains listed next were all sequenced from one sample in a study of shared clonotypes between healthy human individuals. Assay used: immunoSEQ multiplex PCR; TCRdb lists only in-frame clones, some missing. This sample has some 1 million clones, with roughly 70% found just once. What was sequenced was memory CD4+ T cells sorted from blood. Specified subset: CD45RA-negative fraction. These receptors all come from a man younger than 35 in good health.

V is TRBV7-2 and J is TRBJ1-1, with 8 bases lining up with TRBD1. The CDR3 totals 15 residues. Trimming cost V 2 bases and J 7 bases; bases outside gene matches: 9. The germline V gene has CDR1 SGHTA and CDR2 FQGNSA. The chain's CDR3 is CASSLLPTGAGEAFF. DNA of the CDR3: TGTGCCAGCAGCTTACTCCCGACAGGGGCGGGTGAAGCTTTCTTT.

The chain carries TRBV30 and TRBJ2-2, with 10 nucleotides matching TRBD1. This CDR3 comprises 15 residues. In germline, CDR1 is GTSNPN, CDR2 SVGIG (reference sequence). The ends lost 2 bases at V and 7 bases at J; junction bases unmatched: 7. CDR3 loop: CAWSPKTGGFGELFF. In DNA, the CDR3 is TGTGCCTGGAGTCCCAAGACAGGGGGCTTCGGGGAGCTGTTTTTT.

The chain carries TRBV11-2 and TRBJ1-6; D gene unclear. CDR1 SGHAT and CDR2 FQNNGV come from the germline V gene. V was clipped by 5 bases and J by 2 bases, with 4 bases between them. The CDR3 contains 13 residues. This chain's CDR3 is CASSPPYNSPLHF. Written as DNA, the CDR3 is TGTGCCAGCAGCCCCCCCTATAATTCACCCCTCCACTTT.

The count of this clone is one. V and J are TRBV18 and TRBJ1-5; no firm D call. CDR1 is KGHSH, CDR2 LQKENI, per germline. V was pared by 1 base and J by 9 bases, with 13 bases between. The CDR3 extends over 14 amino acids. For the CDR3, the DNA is TGTGCCAGCTCACCACGTGGAGGTCAAGGGCCCCAGCATTTT. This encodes CASSPRGGQGPQHF.

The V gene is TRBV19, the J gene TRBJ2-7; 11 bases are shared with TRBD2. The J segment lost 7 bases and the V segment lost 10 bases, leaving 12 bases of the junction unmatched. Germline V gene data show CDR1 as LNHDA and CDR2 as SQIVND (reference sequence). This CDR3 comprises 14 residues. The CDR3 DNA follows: TGTGCCAAACCGGGACTAGCGGCCTTGGGTGAGCAGTACTTC. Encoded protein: CAKPGLAALGEQYF.

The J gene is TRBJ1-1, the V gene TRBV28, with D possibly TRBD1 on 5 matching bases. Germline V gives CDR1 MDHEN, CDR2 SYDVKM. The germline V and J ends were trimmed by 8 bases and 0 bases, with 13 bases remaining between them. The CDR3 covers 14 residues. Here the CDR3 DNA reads TGTGCCAGCTTTGTCGGGGGTTTGAACACTGAAGCTTTCTTT. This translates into CASFVGGLNTEAFF.

CDR3 sequence (DNA): TGTGCCAGCAGCCTAGGACAGGGACCCTACAATGAGCAGTTCTTC. Its protein product is CASSLGQGPYNEQFF. The genes are TRBV6-1 and TRBJ2-1, with 8 bases fitting TRBD1. Germline V gene sequence: CDR1 MNHNS, CDR2 SASEGT. Trimming at V came to 6 bases and at J to 2 bases, leaving 6 bases not matched to a gene. The CDR3 consists of 15 residues.

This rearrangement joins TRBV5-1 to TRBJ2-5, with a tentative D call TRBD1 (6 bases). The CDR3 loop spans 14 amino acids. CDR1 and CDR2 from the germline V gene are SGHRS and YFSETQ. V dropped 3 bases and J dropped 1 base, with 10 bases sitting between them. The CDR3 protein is CASSYPGAQETQYF. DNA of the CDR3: TGCGCCAGCAGCTACCCAGGGGCCCAAGAGACCCAGTACTTC.

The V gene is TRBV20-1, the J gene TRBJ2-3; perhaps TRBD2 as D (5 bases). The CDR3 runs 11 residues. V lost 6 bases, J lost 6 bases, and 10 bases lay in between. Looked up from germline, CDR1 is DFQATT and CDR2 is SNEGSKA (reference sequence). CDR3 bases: TGCAGTGCCCCCACGGGGGATACGCAGTATTTT. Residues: CSAPTGDTQYF.

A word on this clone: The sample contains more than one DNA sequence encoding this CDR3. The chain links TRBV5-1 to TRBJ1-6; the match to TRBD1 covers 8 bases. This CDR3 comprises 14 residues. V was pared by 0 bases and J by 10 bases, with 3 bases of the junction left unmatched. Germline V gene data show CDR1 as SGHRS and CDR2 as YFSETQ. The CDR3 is CASSLVTGGSPLHF. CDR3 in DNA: TGCGCCAGCAGCTTGGTCACAGGGGGGTCACCCCTCCACTTT.

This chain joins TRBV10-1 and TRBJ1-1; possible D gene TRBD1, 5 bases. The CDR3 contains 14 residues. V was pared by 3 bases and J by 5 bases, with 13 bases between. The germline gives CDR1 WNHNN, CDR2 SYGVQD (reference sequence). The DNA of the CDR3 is TGCGCCAGCAGTGACTCGGCGGGGGATACTGAAGCTTTCTTT. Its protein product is CASSDSAGDTEAFF.

CDR3 amino acids: CASSLGRESNEQFF. CDR3 nucleotides: TGTGCCAGCAGTTTAGGGCGGGAGTCCAATGAGCAGTTCTTC. The chain couples TRBV27 to TRBJ2-1, with 7 bases lining up with TRBD2. The germline gives CDR1 MNHEY, CDR2 SMNVEV (reference sequence). The ends lost 2 bases at V and 6 bases at J; junction bases unmatched: 4. The CDR3 extends over 14 amino acids.

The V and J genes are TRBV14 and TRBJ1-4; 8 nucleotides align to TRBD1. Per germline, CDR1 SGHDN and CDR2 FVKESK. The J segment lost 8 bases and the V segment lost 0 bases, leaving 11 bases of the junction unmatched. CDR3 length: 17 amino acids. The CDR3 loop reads CASSQDARTGLGEKLFF. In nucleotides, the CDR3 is TGTGCCAGCAGCCAAGATGCCCGGACAGGGCTAGGCGAAAAACTGTTTTTT.

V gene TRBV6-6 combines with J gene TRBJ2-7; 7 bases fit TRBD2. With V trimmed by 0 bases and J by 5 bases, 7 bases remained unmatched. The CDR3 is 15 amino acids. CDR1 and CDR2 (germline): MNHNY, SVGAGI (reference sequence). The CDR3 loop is CASSYSLGGYNEQYF. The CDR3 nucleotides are TGTGCCAGCAGTTACTCCCTGGGGGGGTATAACGAGCAGTACTTC.

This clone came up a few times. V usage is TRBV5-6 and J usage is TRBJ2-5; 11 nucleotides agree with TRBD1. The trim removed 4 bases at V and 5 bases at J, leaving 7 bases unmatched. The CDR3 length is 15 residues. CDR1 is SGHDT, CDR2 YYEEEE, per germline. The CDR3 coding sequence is TGTGCCAGCAGCAAGGGGACAGGGGGTTTCGAGACCCAGTACTTC. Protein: CASSKGTGGFETQYF.

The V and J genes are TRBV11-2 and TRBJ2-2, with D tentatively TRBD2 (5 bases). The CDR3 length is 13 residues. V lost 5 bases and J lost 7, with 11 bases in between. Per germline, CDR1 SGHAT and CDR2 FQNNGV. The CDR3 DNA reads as TGTGCCAGCAGCCCCTTGGGGAGCGGGGAGCTGTTTTTT. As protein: CASSPLGSGELFF.

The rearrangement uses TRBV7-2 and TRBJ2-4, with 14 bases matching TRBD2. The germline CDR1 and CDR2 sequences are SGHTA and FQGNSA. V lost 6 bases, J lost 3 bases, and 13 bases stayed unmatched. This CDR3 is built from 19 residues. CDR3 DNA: TGTGCCAGCAGTCGTTTCGGGACTAGCGGGGGTTTAGGCAAAAACATTCAGTACTTC. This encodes CASSRFGTSGGLGKNIQYF.

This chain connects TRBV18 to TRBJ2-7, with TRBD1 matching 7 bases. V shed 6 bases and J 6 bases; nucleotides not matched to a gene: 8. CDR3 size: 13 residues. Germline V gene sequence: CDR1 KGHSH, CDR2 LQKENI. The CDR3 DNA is TGTGCCAGCTCCGACAGGGTGGTACGCGAGCAGTACTTC. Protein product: CASSDRVVREQYF.

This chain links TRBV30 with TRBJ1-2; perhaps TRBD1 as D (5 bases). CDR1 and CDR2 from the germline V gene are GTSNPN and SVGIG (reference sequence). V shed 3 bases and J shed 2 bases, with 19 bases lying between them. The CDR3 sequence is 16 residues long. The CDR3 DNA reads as TGTGCCTGGAGCGGGGGTTTAGGCAGGGAAAACTATGGCTACACCTTC. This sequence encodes CAWSGGLGRENYGYTF.

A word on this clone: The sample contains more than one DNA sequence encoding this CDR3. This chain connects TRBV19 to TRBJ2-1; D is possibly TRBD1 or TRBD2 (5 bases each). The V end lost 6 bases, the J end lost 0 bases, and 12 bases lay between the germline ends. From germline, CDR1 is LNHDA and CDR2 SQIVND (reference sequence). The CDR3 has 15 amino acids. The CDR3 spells CASSPGPSSYNEQFF. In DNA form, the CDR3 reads TGTGCCAGTAGCCCGGGACCAAGCTCCTACAATGAGCAGTTCTTC.

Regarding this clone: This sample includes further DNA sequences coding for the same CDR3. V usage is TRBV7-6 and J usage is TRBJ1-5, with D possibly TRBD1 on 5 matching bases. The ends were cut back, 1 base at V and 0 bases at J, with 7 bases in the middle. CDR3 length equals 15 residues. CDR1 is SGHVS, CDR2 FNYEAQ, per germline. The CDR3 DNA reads TGTGCCAGCAGCTTAGACGGGGGTAGCAATCAGCCCCAGCATTTT. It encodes CASSLDGGSNQPQHF.

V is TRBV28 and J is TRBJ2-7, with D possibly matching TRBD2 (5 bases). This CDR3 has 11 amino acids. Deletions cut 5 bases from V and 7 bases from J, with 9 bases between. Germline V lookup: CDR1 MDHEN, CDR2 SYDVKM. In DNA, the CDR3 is TGTGCCAGCAGTGTAGCGCGAGAGCAGTACTTC. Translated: CASSVAREQYF.

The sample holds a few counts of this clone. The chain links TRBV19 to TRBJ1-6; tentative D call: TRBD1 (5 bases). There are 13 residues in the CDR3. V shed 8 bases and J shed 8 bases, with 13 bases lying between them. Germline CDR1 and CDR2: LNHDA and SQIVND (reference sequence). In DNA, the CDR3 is TGTGCCAGTTCCGGGACGGTTTATTCACCCCTCCACTTT. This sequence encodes CASSGTVYSPLHF.

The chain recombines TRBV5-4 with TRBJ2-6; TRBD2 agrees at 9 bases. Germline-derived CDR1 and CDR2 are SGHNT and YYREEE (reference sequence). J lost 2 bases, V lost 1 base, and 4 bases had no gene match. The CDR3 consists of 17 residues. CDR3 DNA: TGTGCCAGCAGCTTGCCTAGCGGGACTGCTGGGGCCAACGTCCTGACTTTC. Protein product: CASSLPSGTAGANVLTF.

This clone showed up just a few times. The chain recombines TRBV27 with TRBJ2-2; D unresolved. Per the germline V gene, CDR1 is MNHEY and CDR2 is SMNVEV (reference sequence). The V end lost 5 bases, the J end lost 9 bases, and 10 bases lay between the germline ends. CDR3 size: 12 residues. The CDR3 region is CASSPSGWELFF. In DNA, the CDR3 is TGTGCCAGCAGTCCTTCAGGATGGGAGCTGTTTTTT.

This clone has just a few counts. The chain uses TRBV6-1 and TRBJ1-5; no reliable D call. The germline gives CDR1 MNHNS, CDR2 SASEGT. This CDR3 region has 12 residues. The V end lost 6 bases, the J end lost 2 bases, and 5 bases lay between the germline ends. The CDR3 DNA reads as TGTGCCAGCAGGGGCGGCAATCAGCCCCAGCATTTT. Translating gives CASRGGNQPQHF.

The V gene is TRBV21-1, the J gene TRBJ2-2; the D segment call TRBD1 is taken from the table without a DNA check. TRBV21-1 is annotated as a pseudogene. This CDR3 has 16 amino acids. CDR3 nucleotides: TGTGCCAGCAGCAAAGCGCTCCAGGTCTGCACCGGGGAGCTGTTTTTT. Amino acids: CASSKALQVCTGELFF.

CDR3 bases: TGTGCCAGCCGAGGGGGGCCAACAGGGTACGAAAAACTGTTTTTT. Amino acid sequence: CASRGGPTGYEKLFF. The V gene is TRBV2, the J gene TRBJ1-4, with a possible D match to TRBD1 (6 bases). The V end was cut by 8 bases, the J end by 8 bases, with 21 bases between. CDR1 is SNHLY and CDR2 is FYNNEI in the germline V gene. This CDR3 is built from 15 residues.

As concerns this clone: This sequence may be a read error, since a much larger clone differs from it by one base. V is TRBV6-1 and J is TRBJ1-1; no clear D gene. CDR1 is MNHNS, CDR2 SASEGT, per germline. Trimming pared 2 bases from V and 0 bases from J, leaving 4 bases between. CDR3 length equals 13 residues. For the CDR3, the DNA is TGTGCCAGCAGTGAACAGGTGAACACTGAAGCTTTCTTT. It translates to CASSEQVNTEAFF.

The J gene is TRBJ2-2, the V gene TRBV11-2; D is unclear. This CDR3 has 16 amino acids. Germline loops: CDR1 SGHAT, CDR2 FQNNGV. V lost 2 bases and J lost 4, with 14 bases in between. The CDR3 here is CASSLSLLMSTGELFF. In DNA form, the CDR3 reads TGTGCCAGCAGCTTAAGTCTCCTAATGAGCACCGGGGAGCTGTTTTTT. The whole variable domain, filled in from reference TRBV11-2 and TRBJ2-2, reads EAGVAQSPRYKIIEKRQSVAFWCNPISGHATLYWYQQILGQGPKLLIQFQNNGVVDDSQLPKDRFSAERLKGVDSTLKIQPAKLEDSAVYLCASSLSLLMSTGELFFGEGSRLTVL.